These T cell receptor beta chains were read from a single sample in a study of blood T cell repertoires in COVID-19. Sequencing used immunoSEQ multiplex PCR; TCRdb keeps in-frame clones, though not all of them. The sample includes a few hundred thousand clones, approximately 88% seen only once; the top ten take around 3%. Material: peripheral blood. Every receptor here comes from a woman aged 30 to 39 with COVID-19, enrolled during active disease. Each CDR3 is given with its conserved first and last residue. A D gene is named only where the DNA matches it firmly. Clone size is shown for a subset of rows, as once, few, many or a class of expanded clone.

D	V	J	size	DNA	CDR3
.	TRBV12-3/TRBV12-4	TRBJ1-2	once	TGTGCCAGCAGTTTCTTCCGGGATGGCTACACCTTC	CASSFFRDGYTF
.	TRBV4-3	TRBJ1-3	.	TGCGCCAGCAGCCAAAGAGGGTCTGGAAACACCATATATTTT	CASSQRGSGNTIYF
TRBD2	TRBV5-6	TRBJ2-5	.	TGTGCCAGCAGCTCGGGGGGTCACCAAGAGACCCAGTACTTC	CASSSGGHQETQYF
.	TRBV11-3	TRBJ2-6	.	TGTGCCAGCAGCTCCGAGAGGGTCGGGTCTGGGGCCAACGTCCTGACTTTC	CASSSERVGSGANVLTF
.	TRBV3-1/TRBV3-2	TRBJ1-1	.	TGTGCCAGCAGCCAAGCTGACAGAAACACTGAAGCTTTCTTT	CASSQADRNTEAFF
TRBD1	TRBV19	TRBJ2-7	once	TGTGCCAGTAGTATAGCACAGGGGTCGGCCTACGAGCAGTACTTC	CASSIAQGSAYEQYF
.	TRBV9	TRBJ1-2	.	TGTGCCAGCAGCGCAGGCCGGAAGAACTATGGCTACACCTTC	CASSAGRKNYGYTF
.	TRBV5-6	TRBJ2-3	.	TGTGCCAGCAGCTCACCTAGCAGTAGCACAGATACGCAGTATTTT	CASSSPSSSTDTQYF
TRBD1	TRBV27	TRBJ2-1	.	TGTGCCAGCAGTTCCCCCGCCCGGGACAGGGGGAATGAGCAGTTCTTC	CASSSPARDRGNEQFF
.	TRBV6-6	TRBJ2-2	.	TGTGCCAGCAGAGCCAGGGGGGCTTTGGACACCGGGGAGCTGTTTTTT	CASRARGALDTGELFF
TRBD1	TRBV29-1	TRBJ1-2	once	TGCAGCGTTGGACAGGGTAGTTATGGCTACACCTTC	CSVGQGSYGYTF
.	TRBV6-5	TRBJ1-1	.	TGTGCCAGCAGTTACTCGATTAGGGGTGGATGGACTGAAGCTTTCTTT	CASSYSIRGGWTEAFF
TRBD1	TRBV2	TRBJ2-1	.	TGTGCCAGCGAGGGGGACAGCAATGAGCAGTTCTTC	CASEGDSNEQFF
.	TRBV5-1	TRBJ2-5	.	TGCGCCAGCAGCGACACCACCCCGACCCAGTACTTC	CASSDTTPTQYF
.	TRBV14	TRBJ1-3	.	TGTGCCAGCAGCCGGGACACTGGAAACACCATATATTTT	CASSRDTGNTIYF
.	TRBV2	TRBJ1-2	.	TGTGCCAGCAGTGAAAGGGCACAGGGTCGACTTGGCTACACCTTC	CASSERAQGRLGYTF
TRBD1	TRBV4-1	TRBJ1-5	few	TGCGCCAGCAGCCAAGGGGGACAGGGAATAATACCCCAGCATTTT	CASSQGGQGIIPQHF
.	TRBV10-3	TRBJ2-2	.	TGTGCCATCACCGAGACAGTTAACACCGGGGAGCTGTTTTTT	CAITETVNTGELFF
TRBD1	TRBV4-1	TRBJ2-7	.	TGCGCCAGCAGCCGAGTCCGGGACAGGGGGTCCGAGCAGTACTTC	CASSRVRDRGSEQYF
TRBD2	TRBV6-2/TRBV6-3	TRBJ2-2	.	TGTGCCAGCAGTTACTCGCCTAGCGGGAGGCTGAACACCGGGGAGCTGTTTTTT	CASSYSPSGRLNTGELFF
.	TRBV3-1/TRBV3-2	TRBJ1-2	.	TGTGCCAGCAGCCCCTCTTCCGGACATTACTATGGCTACACCTTC	CASSPSSGHYYGYTF
.	TRBV7-2	TRBJ2-1	.	TGTGCCAGCAGCTTATCCCGGACAACCAATCCTTCCTACAATGAGCAGTTCTTC	CASSLSRTTNPSYNEQFF